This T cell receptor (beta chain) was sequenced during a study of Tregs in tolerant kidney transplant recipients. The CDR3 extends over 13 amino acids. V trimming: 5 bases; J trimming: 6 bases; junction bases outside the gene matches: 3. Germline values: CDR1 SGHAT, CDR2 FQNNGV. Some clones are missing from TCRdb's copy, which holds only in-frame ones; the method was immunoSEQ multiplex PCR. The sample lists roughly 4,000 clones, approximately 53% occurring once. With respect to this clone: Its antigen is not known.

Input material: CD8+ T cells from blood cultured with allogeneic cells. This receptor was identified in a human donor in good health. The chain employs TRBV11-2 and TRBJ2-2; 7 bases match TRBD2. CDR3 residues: CASSVTSAGELFF. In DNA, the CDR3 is TGTGCCAGCAGCGTTACTAGCGCCGGGGAGCTGTTTTTT.